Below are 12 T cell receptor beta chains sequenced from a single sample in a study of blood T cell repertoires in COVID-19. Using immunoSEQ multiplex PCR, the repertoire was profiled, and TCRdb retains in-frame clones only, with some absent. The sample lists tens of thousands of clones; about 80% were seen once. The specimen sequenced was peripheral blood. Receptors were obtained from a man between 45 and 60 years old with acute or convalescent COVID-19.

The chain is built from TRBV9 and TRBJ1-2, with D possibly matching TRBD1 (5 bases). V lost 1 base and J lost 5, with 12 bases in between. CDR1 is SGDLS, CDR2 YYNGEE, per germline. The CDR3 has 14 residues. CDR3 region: CASSVTREEYGYTF. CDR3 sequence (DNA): TGTGCCAGCAGCGTAACCAGGGAGGAGTATGGCTACACCTTC.

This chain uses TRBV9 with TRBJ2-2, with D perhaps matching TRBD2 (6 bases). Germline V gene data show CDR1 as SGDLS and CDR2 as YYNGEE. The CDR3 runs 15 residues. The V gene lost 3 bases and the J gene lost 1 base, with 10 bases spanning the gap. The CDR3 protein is CASSDGTLNTGELFF. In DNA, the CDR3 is TGTGCCAGCAGCGACGGGACTTTGAACACCGGGGAGCTGTTTTTT.

CDR3 bases: TGCGCCAGCAGCTTCGGGGCGGGAAGCAATCAGCCCCAGCATTTT. Protein: CASSFGAGSNQPQHF. V is TRBV5-1 and J is TRBJ1-5, with a weak D call TRBD1 (5 bases). The ends were cut back, 2 bases at V and 1 base at J, with 10 bases in the middle. The CDR3 has 15 amino acids. The germline V gene encodes CDR1 SGHRS and CDR2 YFSETQ.

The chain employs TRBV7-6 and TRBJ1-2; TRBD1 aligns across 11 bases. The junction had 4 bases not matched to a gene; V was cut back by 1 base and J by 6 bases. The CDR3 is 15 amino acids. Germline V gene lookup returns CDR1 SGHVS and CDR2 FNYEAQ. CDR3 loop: CASSLGGQGANGYTF. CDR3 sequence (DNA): TGTGCCAGCAGCTTAGGTGGACAGGGGGCGAATGGCTACACCTTC.

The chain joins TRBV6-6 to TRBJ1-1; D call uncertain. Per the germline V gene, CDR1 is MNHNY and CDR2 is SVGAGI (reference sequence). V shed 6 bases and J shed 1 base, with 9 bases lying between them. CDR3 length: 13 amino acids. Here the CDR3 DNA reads TGTGCCAGCAGCCCGAGGTGGAACACTGAAGCTTTCTTT. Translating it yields CASSPRWNTEAFF.

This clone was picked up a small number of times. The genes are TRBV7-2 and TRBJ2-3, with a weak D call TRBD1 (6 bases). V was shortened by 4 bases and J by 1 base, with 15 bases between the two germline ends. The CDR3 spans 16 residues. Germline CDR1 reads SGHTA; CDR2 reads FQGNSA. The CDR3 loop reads CASSSQGPGGTDTQYF. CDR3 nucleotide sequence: TGTGCCAGCAGCTCGCAGGGGCCCGGTGGCACAGATACGCAGTATTTT.

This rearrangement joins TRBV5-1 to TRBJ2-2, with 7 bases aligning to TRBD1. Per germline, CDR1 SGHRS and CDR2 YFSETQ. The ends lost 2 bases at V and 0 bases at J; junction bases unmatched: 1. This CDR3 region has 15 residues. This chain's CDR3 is CASSFQGANTGELFF. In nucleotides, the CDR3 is TGCGCCAGCAGCTTCCAGGGGGCGAACACCGGGGAGCTGTTTTTT.

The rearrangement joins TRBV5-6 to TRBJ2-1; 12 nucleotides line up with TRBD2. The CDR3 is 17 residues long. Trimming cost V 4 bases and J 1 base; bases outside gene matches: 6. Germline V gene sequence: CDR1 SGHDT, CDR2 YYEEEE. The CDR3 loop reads CASSRRTSGMSYNEQFF. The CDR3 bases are TGTGCCAGCAGCCGTCGGACTAGCGGGATGTCCTACAATGAGCAGTTCTTC.

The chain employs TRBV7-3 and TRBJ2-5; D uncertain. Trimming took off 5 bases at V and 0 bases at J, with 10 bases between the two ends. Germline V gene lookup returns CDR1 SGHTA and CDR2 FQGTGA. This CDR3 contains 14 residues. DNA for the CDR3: TGTGCCAGCAGCCCTAACTCATACCAAGAGACCCAGTACTTC. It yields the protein CASSPNSYQETQYF.

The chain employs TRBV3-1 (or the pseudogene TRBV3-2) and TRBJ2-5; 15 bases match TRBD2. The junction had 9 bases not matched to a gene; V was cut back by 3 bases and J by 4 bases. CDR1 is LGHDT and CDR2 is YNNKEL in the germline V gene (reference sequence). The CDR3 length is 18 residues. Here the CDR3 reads CASSHGLAGGITRETQYF. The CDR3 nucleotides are TGTGCCAGCAGCCACGGACTAGCGGGGGGGATAACGAGAGAGACCCAGTACTTC.

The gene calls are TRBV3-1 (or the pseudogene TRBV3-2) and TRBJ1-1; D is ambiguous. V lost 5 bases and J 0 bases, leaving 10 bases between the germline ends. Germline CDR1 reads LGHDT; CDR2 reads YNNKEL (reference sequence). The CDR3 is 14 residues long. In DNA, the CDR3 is TGTGCCAGCAGCTTTTTCCTTATGAACACTGAAGCTTTCTTT. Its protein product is CASSFFLMNTEAFF.

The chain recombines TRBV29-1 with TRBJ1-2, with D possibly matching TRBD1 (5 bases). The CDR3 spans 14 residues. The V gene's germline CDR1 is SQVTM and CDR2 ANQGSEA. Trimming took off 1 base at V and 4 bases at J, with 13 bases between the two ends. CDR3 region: CSVEAEAGSYGYTF. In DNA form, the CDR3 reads TGCAGCGTTGAAGCCGAGGCAGGGTCCTATGGCTACACCTTC.